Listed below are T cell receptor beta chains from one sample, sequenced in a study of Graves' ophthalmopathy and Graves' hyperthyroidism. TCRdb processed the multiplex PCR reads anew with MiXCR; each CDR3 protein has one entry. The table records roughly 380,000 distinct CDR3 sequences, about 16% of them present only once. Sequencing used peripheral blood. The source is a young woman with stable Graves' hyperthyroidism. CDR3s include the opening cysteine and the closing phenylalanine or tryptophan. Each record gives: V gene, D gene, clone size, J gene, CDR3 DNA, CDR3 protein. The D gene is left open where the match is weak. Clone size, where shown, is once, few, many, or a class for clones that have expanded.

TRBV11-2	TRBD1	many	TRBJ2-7	TGTGCCAGCAGCCACATGAGGGGGACAGCCACCTACGAGCAGTACTTC	CASSHMRGTATYEQYF
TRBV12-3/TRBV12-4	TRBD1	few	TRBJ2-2	TGTGCCAGCAGTGTCCGGGACAGGGGGGCCGGGGAGCTGTTTTTT	CASSVRDRGAGELFF
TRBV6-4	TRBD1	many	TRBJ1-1	TGTGCCAGCAGTGTCACGATGACAGGGGGCCTGAACACTGAAGCTTTCTTT	CASSVTMTGGLNTEAFF
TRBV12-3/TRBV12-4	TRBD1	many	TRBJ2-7	TGTGCCAGCACCTCCGGGACAGGGCTGTACGAGCAGTACTTC	CASTSGTGLYEQYF
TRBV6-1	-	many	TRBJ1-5	TGTGCCAGCACCCAGCCGGGGACGGGACAGCCCCAGCATTTT	CASTQPGTGQPQHF
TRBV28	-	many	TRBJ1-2	TGTGCCAGCATCGCGGCAGGAGAAAACTATGGCTACACCTTC	CASIAAGENYGYTF
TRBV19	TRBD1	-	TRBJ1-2	TGTGCCAGTAGTACCATGACAGGGGGCTATGGCTACACCTTC	CASSTMTGGYGYTF
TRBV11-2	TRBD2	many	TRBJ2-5	TGTGCCAGCAGCTTCGGAGCGGGGGGGCTCGGGGCGGCCCAGTACTTC	CASSFGAGGLGAAQYF
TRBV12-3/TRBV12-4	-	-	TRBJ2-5	TGTGCCAGCAGTTTAGCGGGCCCCCAGTACTTC	CASSLAGPQYF
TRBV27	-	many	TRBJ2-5	TGTGCCACCAGGACCGCTGGATCGGAGACCCAGTACTTC	CATRTAGSETQYF
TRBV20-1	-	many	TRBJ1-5	TGCAGTGCTAGAGAAGGGGTTCAGCCCCAGCATTTT	CSAREGVQPQHF
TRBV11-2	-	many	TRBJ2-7	TGTGCCAGCAGCAGGGAGGGGGGGAGCTCCTACGAGCAGTACTTC	CASSREGGSSYEQYF
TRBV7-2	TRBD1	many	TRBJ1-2	TGTGCCAGCAGCCCTTTTCTAGACAGGGAAGGCTACACCTTC	CASSPFLDREGYTF
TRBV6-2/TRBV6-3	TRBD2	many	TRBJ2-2	TGTGCCAGCAGTTCCAGCGGGGACCTCACCGGGGAGCTGTTTTTT	CASSSSGDLTGELFF
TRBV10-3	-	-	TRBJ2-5	TGTGCCAGCAGCGCCGGGACGGAAGCGAAGACCCAGTACTTC	CASSAGTEAKTQYF
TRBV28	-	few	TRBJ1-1	TGTGCCAGCAGAAGGTACCCAAACACTGAAGCTTTCTTT	CASRRYPNTEAFF
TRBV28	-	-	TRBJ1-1	TGTGCCAGCAGTTTGCCACAGGGATCCACTGAAGCTTTCTTT	CASSLPQGSTEAFF
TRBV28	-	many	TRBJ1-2	TGTGCCAGCAGCACCCTAGGGGGGAACTATGGCTACACCTTC	CASSTLGGNYGYTF
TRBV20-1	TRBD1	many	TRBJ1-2	TGCAGCGTCGACAGGGGGCGTTCTGGCTACACCTTC	CSVDRGRSGYTF
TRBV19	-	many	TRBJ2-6	TGTGCCAGTAGTATACCAGGGGTCAAGTCTGGGGCCAACGTCCTGACTTTC	CASSIPGVKSGANVLTF
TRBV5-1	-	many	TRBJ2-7	TGCGCCAGCAGGGGGGACGTAGAGCAGTACTTC	CASRGDVEQYF
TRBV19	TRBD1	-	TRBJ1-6	TGTGCCAGTAGTATAGGGCCTCGACAGGGTAATTCACCCCTCCACTTT	CASSIGPRQGNSPLHF
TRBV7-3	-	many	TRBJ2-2	TGTGCCAGCAGCTTACGCCCGCGGGGCACCGGGGAGCTGTTTTTT	CASSLRPRGTGELFF
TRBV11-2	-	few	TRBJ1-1	TGTGCCAGCAGCTTCCGCATCGGTAGGACAGCCACTGAAGCTTTCTTT	CASSFRIGRTATEAFF
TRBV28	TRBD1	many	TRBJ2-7	TGTGCCAGCAGTTTCTACGGGACAGGGGGCACCTACGAGCAGTACTTC	CASSFYGTGGTYEQYF
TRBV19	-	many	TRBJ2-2	TGTGCCAGTAGTATAGAACAGATCAGCGGGGAGCTGTTTTTT	CASSIEQISGELFF